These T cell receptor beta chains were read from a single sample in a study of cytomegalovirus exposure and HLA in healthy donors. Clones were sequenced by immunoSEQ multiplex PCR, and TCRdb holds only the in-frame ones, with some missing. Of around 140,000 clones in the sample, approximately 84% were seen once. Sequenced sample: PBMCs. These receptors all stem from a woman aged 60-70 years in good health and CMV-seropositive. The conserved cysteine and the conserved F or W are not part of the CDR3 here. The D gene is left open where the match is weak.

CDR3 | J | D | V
ASSRDREAEQY | TRBJ2-7 | TRBD1 | TRBV4-3
ASSFIAGTGAQETQY | TRBJ2-5 | TRBD1 | TRBV13
ASSYRTADEQF | TRBJ2-1 | . | TRBV6-5
ASSSEVFPGQSSYNEQF | TRBJ2-1 | TRBD1 | TRBV11-2
ASSPDRDGYT | TRBJ1-2 | . | TRBV28
ASSSPGDEQY | TRBJ2-7 | . | TRBV6-6
ASSFREGYYGYT | TRBJ1-2 | . | TRBV28
ASTSGISEQY | TRBJ2-7 | TRBD2 | TRBV7-2
ASSQTGENTEAF | TRBJ1-1 | TRBD1 | TRBV28
SKTSGLTDEQF | TRBJ2-1 | TRBD2 | TRBV29-1
ASGLETSNTEAF | TRBJ1-1 | . | TRBV12-5
AWSVGGAFTDTQY | TRBJ2-3 | . | TRBV30
ASSLALTDAGELF | TRBJ2-2 | . | TRBV7-2
ASSVGRGYQNSPLH | TRBJ1-6 | . | TRBV9
SVDTENSSGANVLT | TRBJ2-6 | . | TRBV29-1
ASSEQGRLGETQY | TRBJ2-5 | TRBD1 | TRBV6-6
ASSPQVTGAYEQY | TRBJ2-7 | . | TRBV6-5
ASMGSSYEQY | TRBJ2-7 | . | TRBV27
ASSLSGQATDTQY | TRBJ2-3 | TRBD1 | TRBV7-3
ASSALGGTRDTIY | TRBJ1-3 | . | TRBV7-6
ASNGLRNEQF | TRBJ2-1 | . | TRBV28
ASSLLGAGRYSQLTNEKLF | TRBJ1-4 | . | TRBV7-3
ASSARLAGVTDTQY | TRBJ2-3 | TRBD2 | TRBV4-1
ASSPDRVDEQY | TRBJ2-7 | TRBD1 | TRBV5-4
ASSLGYGGSGSTAYNEQF | TRBJ2-1 | TRBD2 | TRBV7-7
ASSIGTGAF | TRBJ1-1 | TRBD1 | TRBV19
ASSQDPGQGASADTQY | TRBJ2-3 | TRBD1 | TRBV4-2